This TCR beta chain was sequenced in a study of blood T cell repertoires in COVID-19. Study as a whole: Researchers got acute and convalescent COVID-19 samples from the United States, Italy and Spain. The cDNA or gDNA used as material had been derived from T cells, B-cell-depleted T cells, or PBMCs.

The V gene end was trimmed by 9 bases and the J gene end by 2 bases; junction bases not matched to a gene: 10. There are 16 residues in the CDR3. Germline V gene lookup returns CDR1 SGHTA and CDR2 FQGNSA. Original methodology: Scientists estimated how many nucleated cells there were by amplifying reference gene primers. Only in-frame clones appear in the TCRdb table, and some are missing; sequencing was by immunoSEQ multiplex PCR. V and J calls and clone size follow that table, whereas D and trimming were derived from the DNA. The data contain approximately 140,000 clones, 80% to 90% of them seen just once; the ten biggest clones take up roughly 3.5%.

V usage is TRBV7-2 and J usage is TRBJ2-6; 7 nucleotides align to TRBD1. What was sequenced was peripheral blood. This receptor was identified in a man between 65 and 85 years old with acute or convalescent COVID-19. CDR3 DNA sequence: TGTGCCAGTATCGACAGGGCGCTCCCTGGGGCCAACGTCCTGACTTTC. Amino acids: CASIDRALPGANVLTF.